Sequencing of this TCR beta chain was carried out in a study of response to subunit inactivated influenza vaccine. CDR1 and CDR2 from the germline V gene are SQVTM and ANQGSEA. The CDR3 contains 15 residues. V trimming: 5 bases; J trimming: 7 bases; junction bases outside the gene matches: 14. TCRdb called the RT-PCR reads again in MiXCR, with one record for every CDR3 protein. The sample contains 650,000 or so distinct CDR3 sequences, around 15% of which appear only once. The genes are TRBV29-1 and TRBJ2-7, with 10 bases lining up with TRBD1. The TCR was taken from a man aged 45 to 65 who received an inactivated influenza vaccine. The sequenced sample was PBMCs from blood, obtained around 14 days before vaccination. CDR3 DNA sequence: TGCAGCGTTTGTGAGGGGACAGGGGTTCTTGTTGAGCAGTACTTC. Protein sequence: CSVCEGTGVLVEQYF.